Listed here are 15 T cell receptor beta chains from one sample, sequenced in a study of blood T cell repertoires in COVID-19. The protocol was immunoSEQ multiplex PCR, while the TCRdb copy is restricted to in-frame clones and leaves out a portion. The table shows approximately 130,000 clones, with under 90% occurring only once. Material: peripheral blood. The receptors derive from a man aged 55 to 70 with acute or convalescent COVID-19.

V is TRBV11-2 and J is TRBJ2-5; 8 positions match TRBD2. Germline CDR1 and CDR2: SGHAT and FQNNGV. CDR3 size: 16 residues. Trimming cost V 1 base and J 5 bases; bases outside gene matches: 9. This CDR3 reads CASSLGSFRTSETQYF. The CDR3 nucleotides are TGTGCCAGCAGCTTAGGTTCGTTCCGGACTAGCGAGACCCAGTACTTC.

The chain joins TRBV6-2 or TRBV6-3 to TRBJ2-7; 10 bases are a match to TRBD2. The CDR3 is made up of 17 amino acids. The trim removed 4 bases at V and 7 bases at J, leaving 16 bases unmatched. CDR1 and CDR2 (germline): MNHEY, SVGEGT. CDR3 residues: CASSSHQGLAGASEQYF. CDR3 nucleotide sequence: TGTGCCAGCAGTTCCCACCAGGGTCTAGCGGGAGCTAGTGAGCAGTACTTC.

This clone occurred a few times. The rearrangement uses TRBV6-1 and TRBJ1-5, with TRBD1 matching 7 bases. This CDR3 comprises 15 residues. Germline CDR1 reads MNHNS; CDR2 reads SASEGT. Trimming cost V 3 bases and J 1 base; bases outside gene matches: 3. The CDR3 loop reads CASSETGSSNQPQHF. CDR3 DNA: TGTGCCAGCAGTGAGACAGGGTCAAGCAATCAGCCCCAGCATTTT.

Only a few counts were recorded for this clone. The rearrangement uses TRBV7-9 and TRBJ2-5, with 9 bases lining up with TRBD2. Germline assignment: CDR1 SEHNR and CDR2 FQNEAQ (reference sequence). The V and J ends lost 3 bases and 2 bases, in that order; junction bases with no gene match: 1. The CDR3 has 14 residues. The CDR3 protein is CASSLTSGQETQYF. CDR3 nucleotides: TGTGCCAGCAGCTTGACTAGCGGACAAGAGACCCAGTACTTC. Variable domain in full (rest from reference TRBV7-9 and TRBJ2-5): DTGVSQNPRHKITKRGQNVTFRCDPISEHNRLYWYRQTLGQGPEFLTYFQNEAQLEKSRLLSDRFSAERPKGSFSTLEIQRTEQGDSAMYLCASSLTSGQETQYFGPGTRLLVL.

The CDR3 sequence: CATGLAAEQYF. CDR3 nucleotide sequence: TGTGCCACTGGACTAGCAGCTGAGCAGTACTTC. The J gene is TRBJ2-7, the V gene TRBV19; TRBD2 matches 8 bases. Germline V gene data show CDR1 as LNHDA and CDR2 as SQIVND (reference sequence). J lost 7 bases, V lost 10 bases, and 6 bases had no gene match. CDR3 length: 11 residues.

The chain recombines TRBV28 with TRBJ1-2; D unclear. V shed 5 bases and J shed 8 bases, with 15 bases lying between them. CDR3 length: 13 residues. CDR1 is MDHEN, CDR2 SYDVKM, per germline. CDR3 in amino acids: CASSADRRRGYTF. Written as DNA, the CDR3 is TGTGCCAGCAGTGCGGACCGCCGGAGGGGCTACACCTTC.

The J gene is TRBJ2-5, the V gene TRBV28, with D perhaps TRBD2 (6 bases). Germline CDR1 is MDHEN and CDR2 is SYDVKM. The CDR3 has 12 amino acids. V lost 7 bases, J lost 9 bases, and 15 bases lay in between. Written as DNA, the CDR3 is TGTGCCAGCACCCAGGAGGGTAAGGCCCAGTACTTC. It yields the protein CASTQEGKAQYF.

This chain connects TRBV27 to TRBJ1-5, with 8 nucleotides matching TRBD1. The CDR3 sequence is 13 residues long. The germline CDR1 and CDR2 sequences are MNHEY and SMNVEV (reference sequence). Trimming took 5 bases from V and 7 from J; bases not matched to a gene: 4. Here the CDR3 reads CASSTGGPQPQHF. CDR3 coding DNA: TGTGCCAGCAGTACAGGGGGACCCCAGCCCCAGCATTTT.

J is TRBJ1-1 and V is TRBV7-9; D ambiguous. Germline V gives CDR1 SEHNR, CDR2 FQNEAQ (reference sequence). Trimming stripped 0 bases from V and 2 bases from J, with 13 bases between. The CDR3 sequence is 16 residues long. CDR3 region: CASSLASWRGNTEAFF. The CDR3 DNA reads TGTGCCAGCAGCTTAGCCTCCTGGAGAGGAAACACTGAAGCTTTCTTT.

The V gene is TRBV13, the J gene TRBJ2-3; weak D call: TRBD2 (5 bases). The V end was cut by 2 bases, the J end by 1 base, with 10 bases between. The CDR3 is 15 amino acids. Germline CDR1 PRHDT, CDR2 FYEKMQ (reference sequence). CDR3 nucleotides: TGTGCCAGCAGCTTAAGTGGGAGCGGCACAGATACGCAGTATTTT. It codes for CASSLSGSGTDTQYF.

The chain combines TRBV19 with TRBJ2-7; possible D gene TRBD1, 5 bases. Trimming pared 8 bases from V and 7 bases from J, leaving 18 bases between. Germline lookup yields CDR1 LNHDA and CDR2 SQIVND (reference sequence). The CDR3 has 13 amino acids. As DNA, the CDR3 is TGTGCCAGTCGTGGTGAGGACATCGGGGAGCAGTACTTC. Protein product: CASRGEDIGEQYF.

V and J are TRBV6-5 and TRBJ2-1, with TRBD2 matching over 8 bases. V shed 6 bases, J shed 10 bases, and the junction held 5 bases outside the gene matches. The CDR3 runs to 12 residues. Germline V gene sequence: CDR1 MNHEY, CDR2 SVGAGI. CDR3 coding DNA: TGTGCCAGCAGCCGAGCGGGAGACGAGCAGTTCTTC. Translation gives CASSRAGDEQFF.

DNA of the CDR3: TGTGCCAGCAGCTTAACCGGACTAGCGGGAAGATCAGATACGCAGTATTTT. This codes for CASSLTGLAGRSDTQYF. The chain carries TRBV7-3 and TRBJ2-3, with 12 bases that match TRBD2. This CDR3 comprises 17 residues. Germline CDR1 SGHTA, CDR2 FQGTGA. Losses at the gene ends were 0 bases for V and 4 bases for J; bases not matched to a gene: 5.

V and J are TRBV21-1 and TRBJ2-7; the D segment call TRBD2 is taken from the table without a DNA check. TRBV21-1 is classified as a pseudogene. CDR3 length: 12 residues. CDR3 nucleotides: TGTGCCAGCCCCCTGGATGACTGCGAGCAGTACTTC. Its translation is CASPLDDCEQYF.

This chain connects TRBV6-2 or TRBV6-3 to TRBJ1-2; TRBD1 matches at 8 bases. The CDR3 consists of 14 residues. Per germline, CDR1 MNHEY and CDR2 SVGEGT. After removal of 6 bases from V and 4 bases from J, the junction contained 7 bases not matched to a gene. CDR3 nucleotides: TGTGCCAGCAGCGCTACAGGGGGGTTCTATGGCTACACCTTC. Amino acid sequence: CASSATGGFYGYTF.